This T cell receptor beta chain was profiled in a study of blood T cell repertoires in COVID-19. Study details: The analysed material was cDNA or gDNA that came from T cells, B-cell-depleted T cells, or PBMCs.

With 8 bases clipped from V and 1 base from J, the junction kept 6 bases outside the gene matches. CDR3 length: 14 amino acids. Germline values: CDR1 MNHEY, CDR2 SVGAGI. The method was immunoSEQ multiplex PCR; TCRdb's version includes in-frame clones alone and lacks a portion of them. The table has some 240,000 clones, about 90% seen once; the top ten hold more than 8.5%. Sequenced: peripheral blood. The V gene is TRBV6-5, the J gene TRBJ2-3; 7 positions agree with TRBD1. The clonotype was recovered from a woman in her 70s with COVID-19, enrolled during active disease. CDR3 sequence: CASSVGTGTDTQYF. As DNA, the CDR3 is TGTGCCAGCTCGGTAGGGACAGGCACAGATACGCAGTATTTT.